The 3 T cell receptor beta chains given below trace back to one sample, sequenced in a study of shared clonotypes between healthy human individuals (dated by TCRdb to 2018 to 2020). The library relied on the immunoSEQ multiplex PCR assay. Not all clones reach the TCRdb copy of this immuneACCESS table, which keeps in-frame sequences only. Checked studies attribute under half of the gap to unresolved V genes and leave the rest unexplained. Present in this sample are 2.5 million or so clones, about 92% of which were seen just once. Under 0.15% of the sample goes to the ten largest clones. The specimen was naive CD4+ T cells sorted from blood. The sample's cell subset or site label, in plain terms: CD45RA+ positively selected. Receptors were obtained from a man in his late teens or twenties in good health.

The chain carries TRBV9 and TRBJ1-1; 7 bases line up with TRBD1. This CDR3 has 17 amino acids. V shed 4 bases, J shed 5 bases, and the junction held 17 bases outside the gene matches. CDR1 and CDR2 from the germline V gene are SGDLS and YYNGEE. CDR3 region: CASSIGGLDRVGTEAFF. The CDR3 bases are TGTGCCAGCAGCATAGGGGGGCTTGACAGGGTCGGAACTGAAGCTTTCTTT.

In its sample, this clone was seen once. The rearrangement links TRBV10-3 to TRBJ1-2; TRBD1 is a possible D gene (6 bases). Germline V gene lookup returns CDR1 ENHRY and CDR2 SYGVKD. The CDR3 has 14 residues. V was shortened by 10 bases and J by 3 bases, with 18 bases between the two germline ends. The CDR3 DNA sequence: TGTGCCACCTCCGCAGGGGCGCGAGACTATGGCTACACCTTC. This codes for CATSAGARDYGYTF.

The chain links TRBV5-1 to TRBJ2-1, with D tentatively TRBD1 (6 bases). V dropped 0 bases and J dropped 15 bases, with 16 bases sitting between them. The CDR3 consists of 13 residues. CDR1 is SGHRS and CDR2 is YFSETQ in the germline V gene. The CDR3 sequence is CASSLDGSVGGFF. CDR3 coding DNA: TGCGCCAGCAGCTTGGACGGTTCAGTAGGGGGGTTCTTC.